These 30 T cell receptor beta chains came from one sample sequenced in a study of blood T cells in healthy people across ages. Combining a sample-barcoded 5' primer with a J-beta primer mix, a second PCR ran for 7 to 11 cycles. TCRdb independently ran MiXCR on the 5' RACE reads; one entry per CDR3 protein. The sample records hundreds of thousands of distinct CDR3 sequences, roughly 44% being singletons. Sequencing used blood. These receptors were taken from a man in his 60s in good health.

This clonotype was observed a few times. The V call is TRBV6-1, the J call TRBJ2-7; perhaps D is TRBD1 or TRBD2 (5 bases each). The CDR3 runs 15 residues. Germline V gene lookup returns CDR1 MNHNS and CDR2 SASEGT. V was shortened by 5 bases and J by 3 bases, with 17 bases between the two germline ends. As DNA, the CDR3 is TGTGCCAGCAGTACTCTGGGACGAGCGGACTACGAGCAGTACTTC. This codes for CASSTLGRADYEQYF.

V gene TRBV7-9 combines with J gene TRBJ1-1; unclear D gene. The CDR3 is 15 amino acids. V lost 1 base and J lost 4, with 13 bases in between. Per germline, CDR1 SEHNR and CDR2 FQNEAQ (reference sequence). CDR3 loop: CASSLVGGVGTEAFF. The DNA for the CDR3 is TGTGCCAGCAGCTTAGTCGGCGGGGTAGGCACTGAAGCTTTCTTT. Based on the CDR3 plus reference TRBV7-9 and TRBJ1-1, the full variable domain is DTGVSQNPRHKITKRGQNVTFRCDPISEHNRLYWYRQTLGQGPEFLTYFQNEAQLEKSRLLSDRFSAERPKGSFSTLEIQRTEQGDSAMYLCASSLVGGVGTEAFFGQGTRLTVV.

The J gene is TRBJ2-1, the V gene TRBV6-2 or TRBV6-3, with TRBD2 as a possible D gene (5 bases). The CDR3 length is 14 residues. CDR1 and CDR2 from the germline V gene are MNHEY and SVGEGT. V was trimmed by 3 bases and J by 7 bases, leaving 13 bases between them. The DNA for the CDR3 is TGTGCCAGCAGTTATTCGGACGCGGGTAATGAGCAGTTCTTC. This translates into CASSYSDAGNEQFF.

The rearrangement joins TRBV20-1 to TRBJ2-7, with TRBD1 matching over 8 bases. CDR3 size: 13 residues. Germline V lookup: CDR1 DFQATT, CDR2 SNEGSKA (reference sequence). The V segment lost 0 bases and the J segment 3 bases; nucleotides outside the gene matches: 1. CDR3 coding DNA: TGCAGTGCTAGAGACGGACAGGGCTACGAGCAGTACTTC. Protein sequence: CSARDGQGYEQYF.

V usage is TRBV6-2 or TRBV6-3 and J usage is TRBJ2-7; no clear D gene. Germline assignment: CDR1 MNHEY and CDR2 SVGEGT. The CDR3 length is 15 residues. Trimming pared 4 bases from V and 0 bases from J, leaving 13 bases between. CDR3: CASSLGLASSYEQYF. Here the CDR3 DNA reads TGTGCCAGCAGTTTGGGTCTGGCGAGCTCCTACGAGCAGTACTTC.

CDR3 loop: CSVETPGLGFYRFF. Here the CDR3 DNA reads TGCAGCGTTGAGACCCCGGGACTAGGTTTCTACCGGTTCTTC. The genes are TRBV29-1 and TRBJ2-1, with 8 bases lining up with TRBD2. Per the germline V gene, CDR1 is SQVTM and CDR2 is ANQGSEA. The CDR3 has 14 residues. With 3 bases clipped from V and 15 bases from J, the junction kept 16 bases outside the gene matches.

This clonotype appeared a few times. The gene calls are TRBV7-2 and TRBJ1-1; tentatively, D is TRBD1 (5 bases). The ends were cut back, 2 bases at V and 6 bases at J, with 13 bases in the middle. The CDR3 totals 14 residues. Germline V lookup: CDR1 SGHTA, CDR2 FQGNSA. The CDR3 protein is CASSLKRGGPEAFF. In nucleotides, the CDR3 is TGTGCCAGCAGCTTAAAGAGGGGAGGCCCTGAAGCTTTCTTT.

The chain uses TRBV2 and TRBJ2-2; 9 nucleotides align to TRBD1. CDR1 and CDR2 (germline): SNHLY, FYNNEI. V gave up 8 bases and J gave up 10 bases; unmatched junction bases: 14. CDR3 size: 15 residues. The CDR3 DNA is TGTGCCAGCCTCAAGGACAGGGGCCGCGCCGTGGAGCTGTTTTTT. Its translation: CASLKDRGRAVELFF.

The chain joins TRBV4-3 to TRBJ1-1, with D unclear. This CDR3 is built from 16 residues. Germline CDR1 reads LGHNA; CDR2 reads YSLEER. Trimming pared 0 bases from V and 0 bases from J, leaving 11 bases between. CDR3 nucleotide sequence: TGCGCCAGCAGCCAAGATTTCCCCCGGTTGAACACTGAAGCTTTCTTT. It codes for CASSQDFPRLNTEAFF.

The CDR3 nucleotides are TGTGCCAGCAGTTACTTCGGCCGGGGGGGCACAGATACGCAGTATTTT. It codes for CASSYFGRGGTDTQYF. The gene calls are TRBV6-6 and TRBJ2-3; TRBD2 aligns across 7 bases. Per the germline V gene, CDR1 is MNHNY and CDR2 is SVGAGI (reference sequence). V was clipped by 1 base and J by 1 base; unmatched bases: 5. The CDR3 runs to 16 residues.

This clonotype has a count of ten or more. The CDR3 region is CASSPGLDYGYTF. In DNA form, the CDR3 reads TGCGCCAGCAGTCCAGGCTTGGACTATGGCTACACCTTC. The rearrangement uses TRBV10-1 and TRBJ1-2; D remains ambiguous. The V end was cut by 5 bases, the J end by 3 bases, with 10 bases between. Germline-derived CDR1 and CDR2 are WNHNN and SYGVQD (reference sequence). This CDR3 has 13 amino acids.

This clonotype was detected a few times. The chain joins TRBV7-2 to TRBJ1-2; D is unresolved. CDR1 is SGHTA and CDR2 is FQGNSA in the germline V gene. This CDR3 has 15 amino acids. Trimming left V 1 base short and J 3 bases short, with 12 bases between. Written as DNA, the CDR3 is TGTGCCAGCAGCTTAGGTCTGCAGGCGTACTATGGCTACACCTTC. Amino acid sequence: CASSLGLQAYYGYTF.

The rearrangement links TRBV2 to TRBJ1-2; 10 nucleotides line up with TRBD1. Looked up from germline, CDR1 is SNHLY and CDR2 is FYNNEI. The CDR3 runs 13 residues. Trimming cost V 9 bases and J 2 bases; bases outside gene matches: 3. In DNA, the CDR3 is TGTGCCAGGGGGACAGGGGTAAACTATGGCTACACCTTC. This codes for CARGTGVNYGYTF.

The chain joins TRBV20-1 to TRBJ2-5; D call uncertain. The germline V gene has CDR1 DFQATT and CDR2 SNEGSKA (reference sequence). The CDR3 is 11 residues long. The ends were cut back, 2 bases at V and 4 bases at J, with 5 bases in the middle. CDR3 sequence (DNA): TGCAGTGCTAGACCCGGAGAGACCCAGTACTTC. Encoded protein: CSARPGETQYF.

This clonotype was picked up a small number of times. J is TRBJ2-7 and V is TRBV20-1; the D gene could be TRBD1 or TRBD2 (5 bases each). This CDR3 has 14 residues. The germline CDR1 and CDR2 sequences are DFQATT and SNEGSKA (reference sequence). V shed 0 bases and J shed 4 bases, with 13 bases lying between them. DNA for the CDR3: TGCAGTGCTAGAGATCGGGACGGTAGATACGAGCAGTACTTC. Residues: CSARDRDGRYEQYF.

V is TRBV3-1 and J is TRBJ1-6; D perhaps matches TRBD1 (5 bases). Germline loops: CDR1 LGHDT, CDR2 YNNKEL (reference sequence). V dropped 3 bases and J dropped 5 bases, with 8 bases sitting between them. The CDR3 contains 14 residues. CDR3 region: CASSQGGDNSPLHF. The CDR3 DNA follows: TGTGCCAGCAGCCAGGGGGGGGATAATTCACCCCTCCACTTT.

This chain joins TRBV5-1 and TRBJ2-3, with 11 positions matching TRBD1. CDR1 and CDR2 (germline): SGHRS, YFSETQ. The CDR3 is 16 residues long. After removal of 2 bases from V and 6 bases from J, the junction contained 8 bases not matched to a gene. The CDR3, as DNA: TGCGCCAGCAGCTTCGGCCGGGACAGGGGGGTGGATACGCAGTATTTT. This translates into CASSFGRDRGVDTQYF.

The chain recombines TRBV4-3 with TRBJ2-7; D gene unclear. TRBJ2-5 matches the DNA end more closely, so the J call is doubtful. This CDR3 comprises 15 residues. CDR1 and CDR2 (germline): LGHNA, YSLEER. CDR3 residues: CASSQGASRWETQYF. The CDR3 DNA sequence: TGCGCCAGCAGCCAAGGGGCCAGTCGATGGGAGACCCAGTACTTC.

V is TRBV5-1 and J is TRBJ2-4; no clear D. The J call is uncertain, as TRBJ2-7 better fits the DNA end. The length of the CDR3 is 13 residues. Germline CDR1 is SGHRS and CDR2 is YFSETQ. The CDR3 sequence is CASSVDNPYEQYF. CDR3 nucleotides: TGCGCCAGCAGCGTAGACAACCCCTACGAGCAGTACTTC.

J is TRBJ1-2 and V is TRBV3-1, with D hard to call. The V and J ends lost 0 bases and 4 bases respectively, with 6 bases between them. CDR1 and CDR2 from the germline V gene are LGHDT and YNNKEL (reference sequence). The CDR3 consists of 13 residues. The CDR3: CASSQEASYGYTF. CDR3 nucleotide sequence: TGTGCCAGCAGCCAAGAAGCCTCCTATGGCTACACCTTC.

The chain has TRBV5-1 and TRBJ2-5, with TRBD2 identical over 7 bases. The germline V gene has CDR1 SGHRS and CDR2 YFSETQ. V gave up 2 bases and J gave up 3 bases; unmatched junction bases: 7. The CDR3 totals 15 residues. In DNA, the CDR3 is TGCGCCAGCAGCTTCGACCTCCTAGCGGAAGAGACCCAGTACTTC. It codes for CASSFDLLAEETQYF.

The gene calls are TRBV4-1 and TRBJ1-2; maybe TRBD1 (6 bases). V was trimmed by 1 base and J by 4 bases, leaving 13 bases between them. This CDR3 contains 15 residues. Germline loops: CDR1 MGHRA, CDR2 YSYEKL. The CDR3 reads CASSQGPGDTYGYTF. In DNA, the CDR3 is TGCGCCAGCAGCCAAGGGCCGGGGGACACCTATGGCTACACCTTC.

This clonotype showed up just a few times. The CDR3: CSARGAGENQPQHF. The CDR3 nucleotides read TGCAGTGCTAGGGGCGCGGGAGAGAATCAGCCCCAGCATTTT. The chain employs TRBV20-1 and TRBJ1-5; no reliable D call. Trimming removed 3 bases from V and 4 bases from J, with 13 bases in between. The CDR3 is 14 residues long. Germline values: CDR1 DFQATT, CDR2 SNEGSKA (reference sequence).

The V gene is TRBV7-3, the J gene TRBJ2-5, with D hard to call. This CDR3 is built from 13 residues. Germline loops: CDR1 SGHTA, CDR2 FQGTGA. Trimming took 3 bases from V and 5 from J, leaving 10 bases between them. CDR3 sequence: CASSFSVMETQYF. CDR3 nucleotides: TGTGCCAGCAGCTTTAGTGTTATGGAGACCCAGTACTTC.

This chain links TRBV20-1 with TRBJ1-1, with TRBD1 matching over 11 bases. The trim removed 0 bases at V and 10 bases at J, leaving 10 bases unmatched. CDR1 is DFQATT, CDR2 SNEGSKA, per germline (reference sequence). The CDR3 extends over 15 amino acids. The CDR3 is CSARDGRTGGLGAFF. The CDR3 DNA reads TGCAGTGCTAGAGATGGACGGACAGGGGGCCTAGGAGCTTTCTTT.

Worth noting for this clonotype: A read error may produce the germline difference seen at one junction end. The rearrangement joins TRBV30 to TRBJ2-1; possible D gene TRBD2, 5 bases. Germline V CDR1 and CDR2: GTSNPN, SVGIG (reference sequence). This CDR3 is 11 amino acids long. CDR3 amino acids: CAGSRSYEQFF. The CDR3 DNA sequence: TGTGCCGGGAGTCGCTCTTATGAGCAGTTCTTC.

The V call is TRBV7-2, the J call TRBJ2-1, with D perhaps TRBD1 (6 bases). CDR3 length: 17 amino acids. From germline, CDR1 is SGHTA and CDR2 FQGNSA. With 1 base removed from V and 3 bases from J, the gap between germline ends came to 16 bases. This CDR3 is CASSLDIRDTSYNEQFF. The CDR3, as DNA: TGTGCCAGCAGCTTAGATATACGGGACACAAGCTACAATGAGCAGTTCTTC.

Ten or more counts support this clonotype. The chain couples TRBV20-1 to TRBJ2-7; 8 nucleotides line up with TRBD2. Germline loops: CDR1 DFQATT, CDR2 SNEGSKA (reference sequence). The trim removed 3 bases at V and 4 bases at J, leaving 8 bases unmatched. There are 14 residues in the CDR3. The DNA for the CDR3 is TGCAGTGCTAGCGGGGGGGGGAACCGATACGAGCAGTACTTC. Translating it yields CSASGGGNRYEQYF.

This clonotype was found a few times. This chain's CDR3 is CASSDGTVAYEQYF. CDR3 in DNA: TGTGCCAGCAGCGATGGGACGGTTGCCTACGAGCAGTACTTC. The rearrangement joins TRBV11-1 to TRBJ2-7; tentatively, D is TRBD1 or TRBD2 (5 bases each). CDR1 is SGHAT and CDR2 is FQDESV in the germline V gene (reference sequence). The CDR3 is 14 residues long. V lost 5 bases and J lost 2, with 13 bases in between.

This chain connects TRBV6-2 or TRBV6-3 to TRBJ2-7; tentatively, D is TRBD1 (6 bases). Trimming shortened V by 7 bases and J by 4 bases, and 11 bases separated the two germline ends. Germline V gene data show CDR1 as MNHEY and CDR2 as SVGEGT. This CDR3 has 12 residues. CDR3: CASKQGRYEQYF. The DNA of the CDR3 is TGTGCCAGCAAACAGGGAAGATACGAGCAGTACTTC.